This passage covers 24 T cell receptor beta chains from one sample sequenced in a study of beta chain features in type 1 diabetes. Their specific antigens are unknown. Sequencing targeted expressed TCRB transcripts, as all isolated RNA had been reverse transcribed. Sequencing used immunoSEQ multiplex PCR; TCRdb keeps in-frame clones, though not all of them. This sample has 100,000 to 150,000 clones, with 9% found just once. Study findings and constraints: A moderate, significant TCRB CDR3 shortening appeared in type 1 diabetes across four CD4+ subsets.

Source material: central memory CD4+ T cells from blood. The receptors here all came from a man younger than 45 with type 1 diabetes.

This clone appeared a few times. The chain joins TRBV2 to TRBJ2-7; 8 bases fit TRBD1. V lost 6 bases and J lost 7; bases outside the gene matches: 8. The CDR3 contains 13 residues. Germline CDR1 is SNHLY and CDR2 is FYNNEI. CDR3 nucleotide sequence: TGTGCCAGCAGCCGCGGACAGGGATTGGAGCAGTACTTC. Its protein product is CASSRGQGLEQYF.

This chain connects TRBV29-1 to TRBJ2-1; 9 positions match TRBD2. V dropped 8 bases and J dropped 1; count of bases not matched to a gene: 12. The germline V gene encodes CDR1 SQVTM and CDR2 ANQGSEA. This CDR3 has 16 amino acids. Here the CDR3 DNA reads TGCAGCTCTGCGGGGGGGTTTGGTGAGTCCTACAATGAGCAGTTCTTC. It encodes CSSAGGFGESYNEQFF.

Points on this clone: The same CDR3 arises from other DNA sequences in this sample as well. The chain uses TRBV6-6 and TRBJ2-7; 11 positions agree with TRBD1. The germline gives CDR1 MNHNY, CDR2 SVGAGI (reference sequence). This CDR3 has 14 amino acids. The ends lost 5 bases at V and 5 bases at J; junction bases unmatched: 5. Here the CDR3 DNA reads TGTGCCAGCAGTCCCAGGGACAGGGGGGACGAGCAGTACTTC. It codes for CASSPRDRGDEQYF.

This clone showed up just a few times. The chain has TRBV7-9 and TRBJ2-7; D ambiguous. CDR1 and CDR2 (germline): SEHNR, FQNEAQ (reference sequence). V was cut by 1 base and J by 0 bases, with 13 bases left in between. The CDR3 runs 16 residues. The CDR3 bases are TGTGCCAGCAGCTTAGTTACAGACCATTACTCCTACGAGCAGTACTTC. This gives the protein CASSLVTDHYSYEQYF.

The chain uses TRBV14 and TRBJ2-5; the D gene is possibly TRBD2 (5 bases). The CDR3 totals 14 residues. Germline CDR1 is SGHDN and CDR2 is FVKESK. With 4 bases removed from V and 0 bases from J, the gap between germline ends came to 9 bases. Here the CDR3 DNA reads TGTGCCAGCAGCCCGGGGATGTACCAAGAGACCCAGTACTTC. This encodes CASSPGMYQETQYF.

This clone was recorded a few times. This chain joins TRBV7-2 and TRBJ2-5, with D perhaps TRBD1 (5 bases). The germline V gene has CDR1 SGHTA and CDR2 FQGNSA. Trimming took 7 bases from V and 1 from J, leaving 13 bases between them. The CDR3 sequence is 14 residues long. Here the CDR3 DNA reads TGTGCCAGCAATCCAGGAAGGGGCCAAGAGACCCAGTACTTC. Its protein product is CASNPGRGQETQYF.

The chain is built from TRBV7-9 and TRBJ2-7; 10 nucleotides agree with TRBD1. The CDR3 is 15 residues long. The V segment lost 4 bases and the J segment 3 bases; nucleotides outside the gene matches: 6. Germline V gene lookup returns CDR1 SEHNR and CDR2 FQNEAQ (reference sequence). This CDR3 is CASSSMGQGSYEQYF. The CDR3 DNA reads as TGTGCCAGCAGCTCGATGGGACAGGGGAGCTACGAGCAGTACTTC.

The sample holds a few counts of this clone. The chain carries TRBV5-6 and TRBJ1-4, with 7 bases identical to TRBD1. The CDR3 is 15 residues long. Per germline, CDR1 SGHDT and CDR2 YYEEEE. Losses at the gene ends were 4 bases for V and 7 bases for J; bases not matched to a gene: 10. The DNA for the CDR3 is TGTGCCAGCAGCCCCCGACAGGGATGGGGTGAAAAACTGTTTTTT. Translation gives CASSPRQGWGEKLFF. Looking up the rest from reference TRBV5-6 and TRBJ1-4 gives the full variable domain: DAGVTQSPTHLIKTRGQQVTLRCSPKSGHDTVSWYQQALGQGPQFIFQYYEEEERQRGNFPDRFSGHQFPNYSSELNVNALLLGDSALYLCASSPRQGWGEKLFFGSGTQLSVL.

The chain employs TRBV6-5 and TRBJ2-7; tentatively, D is TRBD2 (6 bases). V shed 8 bases and J shed 4 bases, with 12 bases lying between them. The CDR3 has 12 residues. CDR1 and CDR2 (germline): MNHEY, SVGAGI. The CDR3 bases are TGTGCCAGCGGCCTCCGGGGGTACGAGCAGTACTTC. Residues: CASGLRGYEQYF.

V and J are TRBV10-3 and TRBJ2-5; 8 bases are shared with TRBD1. CDR1 is ENHRY and CDR2 is SYGVKD in the germline V gene. V shed 8 bases and J 3 bases; nucleotides not matched to a gene: 8. There are 14 residues in the CDR3. Here the CDR3 DNA reads TGTGCCATCGGAGAACAGGGGGTTAAAGAGACCCAGTACTTC. Amino acids: CAIGEQGVKETQYF.

This sequence joins TRBV4-2 and TRBJ1-3; 8 nucleotides line up with TRBD1. CDR1 and CDR2 from the germline V gene are LGHNA and YNFKEQ. The CDR3 is 16 amino acids. Trimming took 4 bases from V and 0 from J; bases not matched to a gene: 5. The CDR3 is CASSLGQGSSGNTIYF. CDR3 coding DNA: TGTGCCAGCAGCCTAGGACAGGGCAGCTCTGGAAACACCATATATTTT.

This clone was seen a handful of times. The V and J genes are TRBV15 and TRBJ2-1; D may be TRBD2 (6 bases). Germline V gives CDR1 LNHNV, CDR2 YYDKDF (reference sequence). The CDR3 length is 13 residues. Deletions cut 5 bases from V and 4 bases from J, with 9 bases between. The CDR3 sequence: CATSRGEYNEQFF. In DNA, the CDR3 is TGTGCCACCAGCCGCGGGGAATACAATGAGCAGTTCTTC.

J is TRBJ1-5 and V is TRBV18, with D hard to call. The V end was cut by 6 bases, the J end by 0 bases, with 12 bases between. The CDR3 length is 15 residues. Per the germline V gene, CDR1 is KGHSH and CDR2 is LQKENI. The CDR3 DNA sequence: TGTGCCAGCTCTGGAGGAATTAATAGCAATCAGCCCCAGCATTTT. This gives the protein CASSGGINSNQPQHF.

The chain carries TRBV18 and TRBJ2-2, with TRBD1 matching over 7 bases. Germline V gives CDR1 KGHSH, CDR2 LQKENI. CDR3 length: 15 amino acids. The V gene end was trimmed by 1 base and the J gene end by 4 bases; junction bases not matched to a gene: 3. DNA for the CDR3: TGTGCCAGCTCACCACAACAGGGGATCACCGGGGAGCTGTTTTTT. It translates to CASSPQQGITGELFF.

The sample holds a few counts of this clone. The chain is built from TRBV9 and TRBJ1-6, with 7 bases that match TRBD1. Germline lookup yields CDR1 SGDLS and CDR2 YYNGEE. V dropped 2 bases and J dropped 2; count of bases not matched to a gene: 4. This CDR3 spans 16 amino acids. The CDR3 sequence is CASSVQGDPYNSPLHF. The CDR3 DNA reads as TGTGCCAGCAGCGTCCAGGGGGATCCCTATAATTCACCCCTCCACTTT.

This chain uses TRBV2 with TRBJ2-1, with 11 nucleotides matching TRBD2. The CDR3 has 15 residues. CDR1 SNHLY and CDR2 FYNNEI come from the germline V gene. Trimming took 7 bases from V and 9 from J; bases not matched to a gene: 11. CDR3 sequence: CASKKLAGDFTEQFF. The CDR3 nucleotides are TGTGCCAGCAAGAAACTAGCGGGGGATTTCACTGAGCAGTTCTTC. Full variable domain (rest looked up from reference TRBV2 and TRBJ2-1): EPEVTQTPSHQVTQMGQEVILRCVPISNHLYFYWYRQILGQKVEFLVSFYNNEISEKSEIFDDQFSVERPDGSNFTLKIRSTKLEDSAMYFCASKKLAGDFTEQFFGPGTRLTVL.

This clone was seen more than once but under ten times. This chain links TRBV6-1 with TRBJ2-7, with 11 bases matching TRBD2. CDR1 and CDR2 (germline): MNHNS, SASEGT. There are 14 residues in the CDR3. Trimming cost V 6 bases and J 4 bases; bases outside gene matches: 5. The CDR3: CASRGTSGEYEQYF. CDR3 nucleotides: TGTGCCAGCAGGGGGACTAGCGGCGAATACGAGCAGTACTTC.

There are a few counts of this clone. The chain has TRBV6-6 and TRBJ1-2, with 9 bases matching TRBD1. CDR3 size: 15 residues. Germline assignment: CDR1 MNHNY and CDR2 SVGAGI (reference sequence). V gave up 6 bases and J gave up 7 bases; unmatched junction bases: 12. As DNA, the CDR3 is TGTGCCAGCAGAGGAGCCGGGACAGGGATAGGTGGCTACACCTTC. This translates into CASRGAGTGIGGYTF.

This clone appeared a few times. J is TRBJ1-4 and V is TRBV18; perhaps TRBD1 as D (5 bases). The germline V gene encodes CDR1 KGHSH and CDR2 LQKENI. V gave up 2 bases and J gave up 10 bases, with 14 bases separating them. This CDR3 contains 14 residues. As DNA, the CDR3 is TGTGCCAGCTCACCAGACAGTTCGGTTGGAAAACTGTTTTTT. It is translated as CASSPDSSVGKLFF.

This clone has only a few counts. This chain links TRBV28 with TRBJ2-5; tentative D call: TRBD2 (5 bases). The CDR3 is made up of 15 amino acids. Trimming took 8 bases from V and 6 from J, leaving 22 bases between them. Germline CDR1 reads MDHEN; CDR2 reads SYDVKM. CDR3 DNA: TGTGCCAGCTCCGCCTCGGGTCTACCGGGGAAGACCCAGTACTTC. Its translation is CASSASGLPGKTQYF. Based on the CDR3 plus reference TRBV28 and TRBJ2-5, the full variable domain is DVKVTQSSRYLVKRTGEKVFLECVQDMDHENMFWYRQDPGLGLRLIYFSYDVKMKEKGDIPEGYSVSREKKERFSLILESASTNQTSMYLCASSASGLPGKTQYFGPGTRLLVL.

This clone showed up just a few times. The CDR3 bases are TGTGCCAGCAGCTCCCCAGATTCTGGAAACACCATATATTTT. Translating gives CASSSPDSGNTIYF. This rearrangement joins TRBV5-4 to TRBJ1-3; D uncertain. CDR1 and CDR2 from the germline V gene are SGHNT and YYREEE (reference sequence). This CDR3 has 14 amino acids. Trimming cost V 3 bases and J 1 base, with 8 bases left between them.

This sequence joins TRBV2 and TRBJ1-6, with D perhaps TRBD1 (6 bases). This CDR3 contains 15 residues. With 1 base removed from V and 6 bases from J, the gap between germline ends came to 10 bases. CDR1 is SNHLY and CDR2 is FYNNEI in the germline V gene. This CDR3 is CASSEGGRGNSPLHF. CDR3 in DNA: TGTGCCAGCAGTGAAGGGGGCAGGGGTAATTCACCCCTCCACTTT.

The chain has TRBV5-1 and TRBJ1-6; D is possibly TRBD1 (6 bases). Germline values: CDR1 SGHRS, CDR2 YFSETQ. Trimming left V 1 base short and J 7 bases short, with 12 bases between. The CDR3 runs 15 residues. The CDR3 DNA follows: TGCGCCAGCAGCTTGACAGGGACGTACAATTCACCCCTCCACTTT. Amino acid sequence: CASSLTGTYNSPLHF. Variable domain in full (rest from reference TRBV5-1 and TRBJ1-6): KAGVTQTPRYLIKTRGQQVTLSCSPISGHRSVSWYQQTPGQGLQFLFEYFSETQRNKGNFPGRFSGRQFSNSRSEMNVSTLELGDSALYLCASSLTGTYNSPLHFGNGTRLTVT.

This clone was recorded at least ten times. This rearrangement joins TRBV4-3 to TRBJ1-3; D unclear. The ends were cut back, 0 bases at V and 2 bases at J, with 8 bases in the middle. The CDR3 length is 15 residues. The V gene's germline CDR1 is LGHNA and CDR2 YSLEER. The CDR3 region is CASSQEPSTGNTIYF. The CDR3 DNA sequence: TGCGCCAGCAGCCAAGAACCCAGTACTGGAAACACCATATATTTT.